The rows below give T cell receptor beta chains drawn from one sample of a study of cytomegalovirus exposure and HLA in healthy donors. The method was immunoSEQ multiplex PCR; TCRdb's version includes in-frame clones alone and lacks a portion of them. The table has 150,000 to 200,000 clones, approximately 86% seen once. The sample consisted of PBMCs. The source is a woman aged 18-29 years in good health and CMV-seronegative. Both conserved end residues are part of each CDR3. D genes are given only for firm matches. Clone size is not always given. Where it is, it says once, few, many or a class for expanded clones.

cdr3_nt,cdr3_aa,d_call,v_call,j_call,clone_size
TGTGCCTCCACCTTGGGAACAGGTTCACCCCTCCACTTT,CASTLGTGSPLHF,NA,TRBV15,TRBJ1-6,NA
TGTGCCAGCAGCCTGAGACCGGGACTGAAGGTGACCCAGTACTTC,CASSLRPGLKVTQYF,NA,TRBV14,TRBJ2-5,once
TGTGCCAGCAGCGTGGGACAGGGTAAATCCTACGAGCAGTACTTC,CASSVGQGKSYEQYF,TRBD1,TRBV5-6,TRBJ2-7,NA
TGTGCCAGCAGCTCCCTCTCCGGGACTAGCGGGGGAGAGACCCAGTACTTC,CASSSLSGTSGGETQYF,TRBD2,TRBV7-9,TRBJ2-5,few
TGTGCCAGCAGCGCCGGGACAGGCGTACACGAGCAGTACTTC,CASSAGTGVHEQYF,TRBD1,TRBV7-6,TRBJ2-7,NA
TGTGCCAGCAGCCCCGGGACAGCTTATAATTCACCCCTCCACTTT,CASSPGTAYNSPLHF,TRBD1,TRBV7-9,TRBJ1-6,NA
TGTGCCAGCTCACCATACACAGACATGAACACTGAAGCTTTCTTT,CASSPYTDMNTEAFF,NA,TRBV18,TRBJ1-1,NA
TGTGCCAGCAGCCCACCGACAGGGAGATCCTACAATGAGCAGTTCTTC,CASSPPTGRSYNEQFF,TRBD1,TRBV7-9,TRBJ2-1,NA
TGTGCCAGCAGTTTTAGGGGCGGCTATGGCTACACCTTC,CASSFRGGYGYTF,NA,TRBV28,TRBJ1-2,NA
TGTGCCTCGGACAGGGGGTTCACCGGGGAGCTGTTTTTT,CASDRGFTGELFF,TRBD1,TRBV30,TRBJ2-2,NA
TGTGCCAGCAGCTGGGACAGGCAGAAGGGAAACACCATATATTTT,CASSWDRQKGNTIYF,TRBD1,TRBV6-5,TRBJ1-3,NA
TGTGCCACCAGCAGAGGACAGGGGATGAACTATGGCTACACCTTC,CATSRGQGMNYGYTF,TRBD1,TRBV15,TRBJ1-2,NA
TGTGCCAGCAGCCATGGGACCCGGGGGGTCCAAGAGACCCAGTACTTC,CASSHGTRGVQETQYF,TRBD2,TRBV7-2,TRBJ2-5,NA
TGTGCCAGCTCACCACCGAGAACAGGGTCAATGTATGGCTACACCTTC,CASSPPRTGSMYGYTF,NA,TRBV18,TRBJ1-2,NA
TGTGCCATCAGTGGGGCCTCTGGGGCCAACGTCCTGACTTTC,CAISGASGANVLTF,NA,TRBV10-3,TRBJ2-6,NA
TGTGCTAGCAGCTTGACAGGGGTCAATGAGCAGTTCTTC,CASSLTGVNEQFF,TRBD1,TRBV7-7,TRBJ2-1,NA
TGTGCCAGCAGCAGTAGGGGTCATGGCTACACCTTC,CASSSRGHGYTF,NA,TRBV7-9,TRBJ1-2,NA
TGTGCCAGCAGCTTGGAGGGGGCAGGTGGAAACACCATATATTTT,CASSLEGAGGNTIYF,TRBD1,TRBV5-8,TRBJ1-3,NA
TGTGCCAGCAGCGCGAGGCAGGGTAGCTATGGCTACACCTTC,CASSARQGSYGYTF,NA,TRBV7-2,TRBJ1-2,NA
TGTGCCAGTGGGCTCAACACCGGGGAGCTGTTTTTT,CASGLNTGELFF,NA,TRBV19,TRBJ2-2,once
TGTGCCAGCAGTTTTTTAGCAGGGAGCAATCAGCCCCAGCATTTT,CASSFLAGSNQPQHF,NA,TRBV28,TRBJ1-5,NA
TGCAGTGCTAGAGATCCCCAGGATAGCTTC,CSARDPQDSF,NA,TRBV20-1,TRBJ2-7,NA
TGTGCCAGCAGCCCCGGACTAGCGGGTACAGATACGCAGTATTTT,CASSPGLAGTDTQYF,TRBD2,TRBV4-2,TRBJ2-3,NA
TGTGCCACCCTGAGTGGGCGGGGGGGCGCAGATACGCAGTATTTT,CATLSGRGGADTQYF,TRBD2,TRBV6-1,TRBJ2-3,few
TGTGCCAGCAGGCGCAGCGGGGCAGAGACCCAGTACTTC,CASRRSGAETQYF,TRBD2,TRBV14,TRBJ2-5,NA
TGTGCCAGCAGCTTCACCAGGGGAGAGACCCAGTACTTC,CASSFTRGETQYF,NA,TRBV13,TRBJ2-5,NA
TGTGCCAGCAGCCGACGGGGGAACACTGAAGCTTTCTTT,CASSRRGNTEAFF,NA,TRBV5-4,TRBJ1-1,NA
TGTGCCAGCAAAACGGAGACAGGGCCCTACGAGCAGTACTTC,CASKTETGPYEQYF,TRBD1,TRBV2,TRBJ2-7,NA